Listed here are 32 T cell receptor beta chains from one sample, sequenced in a study of cytomegalovirus exposure and HLA in healthy donors. The assay was immunoSEQ multiplex PCR, and TCRdb's table has in-frame clones only and misses some. The sample includes more than 95,000 clones, more than 85% of them seen just once. The sample was PBMCs. The receptors originated from a man between 18 and 35 years old in good health and CMV-seropositive.

This chain links TRBV28 with TRBJ1-6; D uncertain. CDR3 length: 15 residues. Trimming cost V 5 bases and J 2 bases, with 10 bases left between them. Germline V gives CDR1 MDHEN, CDR2 SYDVKM. The CDR3 DNA reads TGTGCCAGCAGTCCACGGGTTGCCTATAATTCACCCCTCCACTTT. Its translation is CASSPRVAYNSPLHF.

The V and J genes are TRBV7-6 and TRBJ2-1; 8 bases match TRBD1. From germline, CDR1 is SGHVS and CDR2 FNYEAQ. This CDR3 has 15 residues. V shed 8 bases and J 4 bases; nucleotides not matched to a gene: 10. The CDR3 DNA reads TGTGCCAGCGCTAGAGGACAGGGACCTTACAATGAGCAGTTCTTC. Translating it yields CASARGQGPYNEQFF.

The J gene is TRBJ1-2, the V gene TRBV4-2; TRBD1 agrees at 9 bases. The germline V gene encodes CDR1 LGHNA and CDR2 YNFKEQ. This CDR3 contains 16 residues. Trimming at V came to 1 base and at J to 7 bases, leaving 10 bases not matched to a gene. The CDR3 reads CASSQGDGTGSGGYTF. The CDR3 nucleotides are TGTGCCAGCAGCCAAGGCGACGGGACAGGGTCAGGTGGCTACACCTTC.

The CDR3 spells CASSFLRGNTEAFF. As DNA, the CDR3 is TGTGCCAGCAGTTTCCTCAGGGGTAACACTGAAGCTTTCTTT. This chain uses TRBV28 with TRBJ1-1; perhaps TRBD1 as D (6 bases). The germline CDR1 and CDR2 sequences are MDHEN and SYDVKM. The length of the CDR3 is 14 residues. V dropped 3 bases and J dropped 2 bases, with 10 bases sitting between them. Based on the CDR3 plus reference TRBV28 and TRBJ1-1, the full variable domain is DVKVTQSSRYLVKRTGEKVFLECVQDMDHENMFWYRQDPGLGLRLIYFSYDVKMKEKGDIPEGYSVSREKKERFSLILESASTNQTSMYLCASSFLRGNTEAFFGQGTRLTVV.

The gene calls are TRBV9 and TRBJ2-7; D uncertain. V was clipped by 3 bases and J by 0 bases, with 7 bases between them. The CDR3 extends over 13 amino acids. CDR1 is SGDLS, CDR2 YYNGEE, per germline. CDR3 sequence: CASSATHSYEQYF. The CDR3 bases are TGTGCCAGCAGCGCAACACACTCCTACGAGCAGTACTTC.

The gene calls are TRBV19 and TRBJ2-2, with 7 bases identical to TRBD1. V lost 4 bases to trimming and J lost 4 bases; unmatched junction nucleotides: 6. This CDR3 is 15 amino acids long. Germline V gene data show CDR1 as LNHDA and CDR2 as SQIVND (reference sequence). DNA of the CDR3: TGTGCCAGTAGTACCCCGGGACAGACCACCGGGGAGCTGTTTTTT. Protein product: CASSTPGQTTGELFF.

The rearrangement uses TRBV13 and TRBJ1-1, with TRBD1 identical over 7 bases. The germline gives CDR1 PRHDT, CDR2 FYEKMQ (reference sequence). CDR3 length equals 15 residues. The J segment lost 0 bases and the V segment lost 5 bases, leaving 6 bases of the junction unmatched. DNA of the CDR3: TGTGCCAGCAGCCACCGGACAGGAGTGAACACTGAAGCTTTCTTT. Residues: CASSHRTGVNTEAFF.

V usage is TRBV4-3 and J usage is TRBJ2-6; D is possibly TRBD1 (5 bases). In germline, CDR1 is LGHNA, CDR2 YSLEER. The CDR3 is 16 amino acids. Trimming removed 2 bases from V and 4 bases from J, with 12 bases in between. The CDR3 nucleotides read TGCGCCAGCAGCCAACTTGCAGGGTCCGGGGCCAACGTCCTGACTTTC. This encodes CASSQLAGSGANVLTF.

V usage is TRBV7-9 and J usage is TRBJ1-2, with D possibly matching TRBD1 (6 bases). CDR3 length: 13 amino acids. The germline V gene has CDR1 SEHNR and CDR2 FQNEAQ (reference sequence). V gave up 5 bases and J gave up 7 bases, with 14 bases separating them. For the CDR3, the DNA is TGTGCCAGCAGCCCCCAAACAGGGTCTGGCTACACCTTC. Protein sequence: CASSPQTGSGYTF.

The chain recombines TRBV7-2 with TRBJ1-5; D remains ambiguous. The germline V gene has CDR1 SGHTA and CDR2 FQGNSA. The V end was cut by 1 base, the J end by 10 bases, with 17 bases between. This CDR3 is built from 15 residues. The CDR3 here is CASSLVPGPSVPQHF. CDR3 nucleotides: TGTGCCAGCAGCTTAGTACCAGGCCCGTCGGTACCCCAGCATTTT.

This rearrangement joins TRBV11-2 to TRBJ2-3, with D unresolved. CDR1 is SGHAT, CDR2 FQNNGV, per germline. Trimming took off 1 base at V and 2 bases at J, with 13 bases between the two ends. The CDR3 contains 16 residues. CDR3 DNA: TGTGCCAGCAGCTTAGGACTCATGAAGCCCACAGATACGCAGTATTTT. This gives the protein CASSLGLMKPTDTQYF.

V gene TRBV19 combines with J gene TRBJ1-1; TRBD1 matches 9 bases. The CDR3 runs to 15 residues. With V trimmed by 9 bases and J by 1 base, 9 bases remained unmatched. Germline values: CDR1 LNHDA, CDR2 SQIVND (reference sequence). The CDR3 loop reads CASQDRGRANTEAFF. DNA of the CDR3: TGTGCCAGCCAGGACAGGGGTCGGGCGAACACTGAAGCTTTCTTT.

The chain links TRBV13 to TRBJ1-2; D remains unclear. The CDR3 contains 14 residues. Trimming pared 0 bases from V and 5 bases from J, leaving 10 bases between. Germline assignment: CDR1 PRHDT and CDR2 FYEKMQ (reference sequence). The CDR3, as DNA: TGTGCCAGCAGCTTAGGCACGAGTACGTATGGCTACACCTTC. The encoded protein is CASSLGTSTYGYTF. The whole variable domain, filled in from reference TRBV13 and TRBJ1-2, reads AAGVIQSPRHLIKEKRETATLKCYPIPRHDTVYWYQQGPGQDPQFLISFYEKMQSDKGSIPDRFSAQQFSDYHSELNMSSLELGDSALYFCASSLGTSTYGYTFGSGTRLTVV.

As concerns this clone: The junction shows a germline mismatch at one end, possibly a read error. The chain joins TRBV9 to TRBJ2-5; D not resolved. Germline values: CDR1 SGDLS, CDR2 YYNGEE. The CDR3 covers 12 residues. The CDR3 DNA is TGTGCCAGCTCTCCTCATACAGAGTCCCAGTACTTC. Encoded protein: CASSPHTESQYF.

In its sample, this clone was seen a few times. At the DNA level, this CDR3 is encoded by other sequences in the same sample as well. This chain connects TRBV7-2 to TRBJ2-5; possibly TRBD2 for D (6 bases). The CDR3 consists of 15 residues. Trimming cost V 1 base and J 5 bases, with 14 bases left between them. Germline V lookup: CDR1 SGHTA, CDR2 FQGNSA. The CDR3 sequence: CASSLEGLRGETQYF. In nucleotides, the CDR3 is TGTGCCAGCAGCTTAGAGGGGCTCCGGGGGGAGACCCAGTACTTC. Full variable domain (outside the CDR3, taken from reference TRBV7-2 and TRBJ2-5): GAGVSQSPSNKVTEKGKDVELRCDPISGHTALYWYRQSLGQGLEFLIYFQGNSAPDKSGLPSDRFSAERTGGSVSTLTIQRTQQEDSAVYLCASSLEGLRGETQYFGPGTRLLVL.

The rearrangement uses TRBV4-1 and TRBJ1-1; TRBD1 matches at 8 bases. Germline lookup yields CDR1 MGHRA and CDR2 YSYEKL. CDR3 length: 15 residues. The ends lost 1 base at V and 6 bases at J; junction bases unmatched: 7. CDR3 region: CASSQVQGAGAEAFF. The DNA of the CDR3 is TGCGCCAGCAGCCAAGTTCAGGGGGCCGGGGCTGAAGCTTTCTTT.

This CDR3 is CASSPRGETIYGYTF. The DNA for the CDR3 is TGTGCCAGCTCACCTCGGGGAGAGACCATCTATGGCTACACCTTC. This sequence joins TRBV18 and TRBJ1-2, with D uncertain. This CDR3 region has 15 residues. CDR1 KGHSH and CDR2 LQKENI come from the germline V gene. With 3 bases removed from V and 4 bases from J, the gap between germline ends came to 15 bases.

This chain links TRBV7-8 with TRBJ1-5; 7 nucleotides align to TRBD1. Losses at the gene ends were 5 bases for V and 0 bases for J; bases not matched to a gene: 13. Germline V gene lookup returns CDR1 SGHVS and CDR2 FQNEAQ. The CDR3 is 18 residues long. The CDR3 region has the DNA TGTGCCAGCAGCCCCGTCCGGGACAGCGAGTATAGCAATCAGCCCCAGCATTTT. Translated, it gives CASSPVRDSEYSNQPQHF.

The CDR3 here is CASSDGGEGYGYTF. CDR3 coding DNA: TGTGCCAGCAGTGATGGGGGGGAGGGTTATGGCTACACCTTC. J is TRBJ1-2 and V is TRBV2; a weak D match, TRBD1 (5 bases). V lost 3 bases and J 5 bases, leaving 13 bases between the germline ends. The CDR3 runs 14 residues. Germline V gene sequence: CDR1 SNHLY, CDR2 FYNNEI.

Note on this clone: The CDR3 does not close with the conserved phenylalanine or tryptophan, likely indicating a read error. The limits of the CDR3 on the DNA are not certain, so only TCRdb's listed CDR3 is given. The gene calls are TRBV20-1 and TRBJ2-3; the DNA was not compared with TRBD2, the D call given in the table. Per the germline V gene, CDR1 is DFQATT and CDR2 is SNEGSKA (reference sequence). The length of the CDR3 is 10 amino acids, counting both ends. CDR3 loop: CSARDEASSL.

The V and J genes are TRBV2 and TRBJ1-1, with a tentative D call TRBD1 (5 bases). Trimming pared 7 bases from V and 6 bases from J, leaving 12 bases between. The CDR3 consists of 12 residues. Germline V gene data show CDR1 as SNHLY and CDR2 as FYNNEI. CDR3 DNA: TGTGCCAGCAATTCAGGGATGCCTGAAGCTTTCTTT. Residues: CASNSGMPEAFF.

This chain joins TRBV4-1 and TRBJ1-5, with TRBD1 matching 8 bases. The germline V gene has CDR1 MGHRA and CDR2 YSYEKL. The CDR3 has 15 residues. V dropped 5 bases and J dropped 4; count of bases not matched to a gene: 7. The DNA of the CDR3 is TGCGCCAGCAGCAGAACGACAGGGGAAAATCAGCCCCAGCATTTT. Translated, it gives CASSRTTGENQPQHF.

This chain connects TRBV28 to TRBJ2-1; a possible D gene is TRBD1 (8 bases). CDR3 length: 17 residues. The germline V and J ends were trimmed by 4 bases and 3 bases, with 19 bases remaining between them. Germline CDR1 is MDHEN and CDR2 is SYDVKM. The chain's CDR3 is CASSSRETGAHYNEQFF. The DNA for the CDR3 is TGTGCCAGCAGTTCGCGGGAGACAGGGGCCCACTACAATGAGCAGTTCTTC.

This chain links TRBV19 with TRBJ2-7, with D perhaps TRBD2 (5 bases). V lost 1 base to trimming and J lost 3 bases, with 13 bases between them. CDR3 length: 15 amino acids. Germline V gene data show CDR1 as LNHDA and CDR2 as SQIVND (reference sequence). For the CDR3, the DNA is TGTGCCAGTAGTATAGGTCGGGAACAGTTCTACGAGCAGTACTTC. This sequence encodes CASSIGREQFYEQYF.

The chain carries TRBV5-1 and TRBJ2-5; tentatively, D is TRBD2 (6 bases). Trimming took 0 bases from V and 4 from J, leaving 10 bases between them. CDR1 SGHRS and CDR2 YFSETQ come from the germline V gene. CDR3 size: 14 residues. The CDR3: CASSLGHGGETQYF. The CDR3 DNA reads as TGCGCCAGCAGCTTGGGCCACGGGGGAGAGACCCAGTACTTC.

This clone was observed a few times. The chain uses TRBV2 and TRBJ1-5, with 8 bases that match TRBD1. The CDR3 sequence is 17 residues long. Unmatched junction bases numbered 10, after V lost 6 bases and J lost 0 bases. The germline V gene encodes CDR1 SNHLY and CDR2 FYNNEI. The CDR3 region has the DNA TGTGCCAGCAGGGCGACAGGGGTGAGGATTAGCAATCAGCCCCAGCATTTT. This sequence encodes CASRATGVRISNQPQHF.

The J gene is TRBJ1-5, the V gene TRBV7-9; 8 bases fit TRBD1. CDR1 and CDR2 (germline): SEHNR, FQNEAQ (reference sequence). The CDR3 extends over 15 amino acids. V shed 4 bases and J 4 bases; nucleotides not matched to a gene: 6. The CDR3 loop is CASSSGQGPNQPQHF. Written as DNA, the CDR3 is TGTGCCAGCAGCTCCGGACAGGGCCCTAATCAGCCCCAGCATTTT.

The chain combines TRBV19 with TRBJ2-5, with 13 bases aligning to TRBD2. The CDR3 has 15 amino acids. The junction had 8 bases not matched to a gene; V was cut back by 8 bases and J by 5 bases. CDR1 LNHDA and CDR2 SQIVND come from the germline V gene (reference sequence). In DNA form, the CDR3 reads TGTGCCAGTCGCGGGACTAGCGGGGAGTGGGAGACCCAGTACTTC. This gives the protein CASRGTSGEWETQYF.

CDR3 in amino acids: CASSQGVSGRTDTQYF. The CDR3, as DNA: TGCGCCAGCAGCCAAGGCGTCAGCGGACGCACAGATACGCAGTATTTT. This chain connects TRBV4-1 to TRBJ2-3; the D gene is possibly TRBD2 (5 bases). Trimming shortened V by 1 base and J by 1 base, and 12 bases separated the two germline ends. This CDR3 comprises 16 residues. Germline-derived CDR1 and CDR2 are MGHRA and YSYEKL.

The CDR3 DNA reads as TGTGCCAGCAGGGAAGGGGGTTCATTTAATCTTCAGCCCCAGCATTTT. Its protein is CASREGGSFNLQPQHF. The chain links TRBV28 to TRBJ1-5; a weak D match, TRBD1 (6 bases). The CDR3 covers 16 residues. V lost 6 bases, J lost 6 bases, and 21 bases lay in between. CDR1 MDHEN and CDR2 SYDVKM come from the germline V gene. The full variable domain, with the rest looked up from reference TRBV28 and TRBJ1-5, is DVKVTQSSRYLVKRTGEKVFLECVQDMDHENMFWYRQDPGLGLRLIYFSYDVKMKEKGDIPEGYSVSREKKERFSLILESASTNQTSMYLCASREGGSFNLQPQHFGDGTRLSIL.

The gene calls are TRBV10-1 and TRBJ2-1, with TRBD2 matching 7 bases. Looked up from germline, CDR1 is WNHNN and CDR2 is SYGVQD (reference sequence). The CDR3 has 13 residues. J was trimmed by 0 bases and V by 11 bases; bases with no gene match: 4. The CDR3 bases are TGCGCCGGCCGGGACTACTCCTACAATGAGCAGTTCTTC. As protein: CAGRDYSYNEQFF.

The chain is built from TRBV5-1 and TRBJ2-1, with 9 bases aligning to TRBD2. Germline CDR1 SGHRS, CDR2 YFSETQ. The trim removed 2 bases at V and 6 bases at J, leaving 9 bases unmatched. The CDR3 loop spans 16 amino acids. DNA of the CDR3: TGCGCCAGCAGCTTACCCGCGGGGGGGCAACTCAATGAGCAGTTCTTC. This translates into CASSLPAGGQLNEQFF.